This T cell receptor (beta chain) emerged from a study of T cells in Graves' hyperthyroidism and ophthalmopathy. At the level of the study: Specimen type is peripheral blood, collected at initial diagnosis prior to any treatment.

This clonotype was counted between two and nine times. What it binds is not known. Study-wide results and limits: Model predictions of ophthalmopathy came a median about 6.3 months before onset.

TCR beta CDR3 regions were amplified from RNA. First-round RT-PCR with HTBI primers amplified the TCR CDR3 region. TCRdb passed the multiplex PCR reads through MiXCR, listing each CDR3 protein once. Found here are a few hundred thousand distinct CDR3 sequences, around 15% of them singletons; the top ten hold around 13%. Sequencing was carried out using blood. This receptor was identified in a woman between 40 and 50 years old with Graves' hyperthyroidism.

CDR3: CASSESTGPQETQYF. CDR3 DNA sequence: TGCGCCAGCAGTGAGTCTACAGGACCCCAGGAGACCCAGTACTTC. The V gene is TRBV10-2, the J gene TRBJ2-5; maybe TRBD1 (5 bases). Trimming took 0 bases from V and 5 from J, leaving 13 bases between them. Germline-derived CDR1 and CDR2 are WSHSY and SAAADI. This CDR3 has 15 amino acids.